This T cell receptor beta chain was obtained from a study of blood T cell repertoires in COVID-19. Study-level background: Samples came from the United States, Italy and Spain, spanning acute and convalescent COVID-19. The analysed material was cDNA or gDNA that came from T cells, B-cell-depleted T cells, or PBMCs.

Germline values: CDR1 SGHNT, CDR2 YENEEA. The CDR3 has 14 amino acids. Trimming cost V 4 bases and J 4 bases, with 13 bases left between them. In the original processing: Estimation of nucleated cell counts relied on the amplification of reference gene primers. The protocol was immunoSEQ multiplex PCR, while the TCRdb copy is restricted to in-frame clones and leaves out a portion. V and J calls and clone size are as listed in that table; D and trimming were resolved from the DNA. The sample holds approximately 110,000 clones, roughly 85% seen once. The chain has TRBV11-3 and TRBJ1-2; maybe TRBD1 (6 bases). Sample: peripheral blood. The clonotype originates from a woman aged 80 or older with acute or convalescent COVID-19. CDR3 loop: CASSSSGVGYGYTF. CDR3 nucleotides: TGTGCCAGCAGCTCCTCAGGGGTCGGCTATGGCTACACCTTC.